These T cell receptor beta chains were read from a single sample in a study of cytomegalovirus exposure and HLA in healthy donors. The table came from immunoSEQ multiplex PCR; TCRdb's copy has only in-frame clones and leaves some out. The sample yields 150,000 to 200,000 clones, 65% to 90% seen once. The source material was PBMCs. Receptors were obtained from a woman aged 50 to 65 in good health and CMV-seronegative. The CDR3 runs from the conserved cysteine through the conserved F or W. Each record gives: clone size, J gene, CDR3 length, D gene, V gene, CDR3 protein, CDR3 DNA. D genes are given only for firm matches. Only some rows state a clone size, as once, few, many or a class for expanded clones.

NA | TRBJ2-7 | 12 | NA | TRBV7-9 | CASRFTRGEQYF | TGTGCCAGCAGATTCACCCGAGGGGAGCAGTACTTC
NA | TRBJ2-1 | 19 | TRBD2 | TRBV14 | CASSQVWTSGPSSYNEQFF | TGTGCCAGCAGCCAAGTTTGGACTAGCGGCCCGAGCTCCTACAATGAGCAGTTCTTC
NA | TRBJ2-1 | 15 | TRBD2 | TRBV6-1 | CASTRGSGSYNEQFF | TGTGCCAGCACCCGGGGTAGCGGGTCGTACAATGAGCAGTTCTTC
NA | TRBJ2-7 | 12 | NA | TRBV28 | CASRDTNYEQYF | TGTGCCAGCCGGGACACTAATTACGAGCAGTACTTC
NA | TRBJ1-4 | 14 | NA | TRBV28 | CASTVRRGNEKLFF | TGTGCCAGCACCGTCCGTCGGGGGAATGAAAAACTGTTTTTT
NA | TRBJ2-1 | 15 | TRBD2 | TRBV6-5 | CASRRLAGGSNEQFF | TGTGCCAGCAGGCGACTAGCGGGAGGGAGCAATGAGCAGTTCTTC
NA | TRBJ2-7 | 12 | NA | TRBV6-4 | CASSATRDEQYF | TGTGCCAGCAGCGCTACTAGAGACGAGCAGTACTTC
NA | TRBJ2-2 | 13 | NA | TRBV7-9 | CASAPGWAGELFF | TGTGCCAGCGCGCCAGGGTGGGCCGGGGAGCTGTTTTTT
NA | TRBJ1-4 | 16 | NA | TRBV27 | CASRRYSREESEKLFF | TGTGCCAGTAGGAGATACTCCAGGGAAGAGAGTGAAAAACTGTTTTTT
once | TRBJ2-1 | 15 | TRBD2 | TRBV28 | CASSPRTSAYNEQFF | TGTGCCAGCAGTCCAAGGACTAGCGCCTACAATGAGCAGTTCTTC
NA | TRBJ1-5 | 14 | NA | TRBV27 | CASSLNFYSQPQHF | TGTGCCAGCAGTTTAAATTTTTATTCTCAGCCCCAGCATTTT